This paragraph covers one TCR beta chain sequence. The V end lost 5 bases, the J end lost 5 bases, and 12 bases lay between the germline ends. The CDR3 spans 13 residues. Germline-derived CDR1 and CDR2 are SGHAT and FQNNGV. This sample was taken from a study of control samples from healthy donors and cancer patients. Method: immunoSEQ multiplex PCR; TCRdb's copy keeps in-frame clones and lacks some. The table lists some 100,000 clones, around 88% of them singletons. The chain uses TRBV11-2 and TRBJ1-1; D is possibly TRBD1 (6 bases). The source of this sequence is a man between 25 and 39 years old in good health. The sequenced sample consisted of blood. CDR3 amino acids: CASSLPGQTEAFF. For the CDR3, the DNA is TGTGCCAGCAGCCTACCGGGACAAACTGAAGCTTTCTTT.